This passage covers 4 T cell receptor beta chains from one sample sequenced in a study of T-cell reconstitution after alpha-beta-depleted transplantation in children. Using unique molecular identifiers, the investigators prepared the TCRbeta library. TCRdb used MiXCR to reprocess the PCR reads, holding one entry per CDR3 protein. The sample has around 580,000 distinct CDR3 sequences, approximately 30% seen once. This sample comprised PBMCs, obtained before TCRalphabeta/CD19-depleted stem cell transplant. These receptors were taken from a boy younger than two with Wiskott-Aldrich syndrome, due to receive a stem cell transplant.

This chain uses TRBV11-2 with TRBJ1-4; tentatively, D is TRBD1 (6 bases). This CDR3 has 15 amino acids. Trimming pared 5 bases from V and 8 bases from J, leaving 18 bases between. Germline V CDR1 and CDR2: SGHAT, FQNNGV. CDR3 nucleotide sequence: TGTGCCAGCAGCCTCTTAACAGGGAGGGGCGAAAAACTGTTTTTT. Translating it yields CASSLLTGRGEKLFF.

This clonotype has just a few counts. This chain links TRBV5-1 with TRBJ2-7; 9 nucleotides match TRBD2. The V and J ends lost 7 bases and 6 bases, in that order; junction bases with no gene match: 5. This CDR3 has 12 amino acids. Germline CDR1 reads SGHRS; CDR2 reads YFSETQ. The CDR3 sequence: CASSREGFEQYF. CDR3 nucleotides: TGCGCCAGCTCGCGGGAGGGCTTCGAGCAGTACTTC.

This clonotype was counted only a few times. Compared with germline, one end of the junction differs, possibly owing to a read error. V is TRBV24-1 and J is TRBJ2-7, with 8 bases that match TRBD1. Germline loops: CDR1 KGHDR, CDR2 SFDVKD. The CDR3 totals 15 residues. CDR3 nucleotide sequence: TGTGCCACCAGTGACCCAGGACAGGGCTCCCACGAGCAGTACTTC. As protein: CATSDPGQGSHEQYF.

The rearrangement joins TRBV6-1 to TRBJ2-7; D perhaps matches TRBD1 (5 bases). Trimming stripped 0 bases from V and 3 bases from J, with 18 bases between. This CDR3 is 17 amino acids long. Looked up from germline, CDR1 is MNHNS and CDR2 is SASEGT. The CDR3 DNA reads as TGTGCCAGCAGTGAAGCGCTTCAGGGATGGAGCTACTACGAGCAGTACTTC. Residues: CASSEALQGWSYYEQYF.